These 32 T cell receptor beta chains were sequenced from one sample in a study of vaccination effects on CD4 cells after COVID-19. Their recognized antigens are unknown. Having been cultured for around ten days, the cells underwent CD4+ T cell isolation. Participants were given two doses of BNT162b2 or mRNA-1273 vaccine. Profiling relied on immunoSEQ multiplex PCR, and the TCRdb table lists in-frame clones only, not all of them. The sample has approximately 57,000 clones, 78% seen once. The source was CD4+ T cells from PBMCs cultured without peptide, collected after COVID-19 vaccination. Every receptor here comes from a human donor who received a COVID-19 vaccine.

This chain links TRBV5-6 with TRBJ1-2, with D uncertain. The CDR3 is 13 amino acids. The germline V gene encodes CDR1 SGHDT and CDR2 YYEEEE. Trimming stripped 1 base from V and 5 bases from J, with 9 bases between. The CDR3 nucleotides read TGTGCCAGCAGCTTGTCTTCGGGGTATGGCTACACCTTC. It specifies CASSLSSGYGYTF.

The count of this clone is one. The chain joins TRBV28 to TRBJ1-5, with D uncertain. V was cut by 3 bases and J by 0 bases, with 9 bases left in between. The CDR3 has 15 residues. The germline V gene has CDR1 MDHEN and CDR2 SYDVKM. CDR3 amino acids: CASSLVGISNQPQHF. CDR3 nucleotides: TGTGCCAGCAGTTTGGTTGGTATTAGCAATCAGCCCCAGCATTTT. Filled out from reference TRBV28 and TRBJ1-5, the complete variable domain reads DVKVTQSSRYLVKRTGEKVFLECVQDMDHENMFWYRQDPGLGLRLIYFSYDVKMKEKGDIPEGYSVSREKKERFSLILESASTNQTSMYLCASSLVGISNQPQHFGDGTRLSIL.

The chain has TRBV3-1 (or the pseudogene TRBV3-2) and TRBJ1-2; 8 bases align to TRBD1. V lost 0 bases to trimming and J lost 0 bases; unmatched junction nucleotides: 24. In germline, CDR1 is LGHDT, CDR2 YNNKEL (reference sequence). This CDR3 contains 23 residues. The CDR3 reads CASSQDGLSQEGTGHPSNYGYTF. CDR3 nucleotides: TGTGCCAGCAGCCAAGATGGACTATCACAAGAAGGGACAGGCCATCCCTCTAACTATGGCTACACCTTC.

The chain carries TRBV12-5 and TRBJ1-5; a weak D match, TRBD1 (6 bases). Germline CDR1 reads LGHNT; CDR2 reads FRNRAP. The CDR3 sequence is 18 residues long. Trimming took off 0 bases at V and 5 bases at J, with 20 bases between the two ends. The chain's CDR3 is CASGLVRRGMGGDQPQHF. The CDR3 DNA reads as TGTGCTAGTGGTTTGGTAAGGCGCGGGATGGGGGGCGATCAGCCCCAGCATTTT.

This sequence joins TRBV25-1 and TRBJ2-7; tentative D call: TRBD1 (6 bases). The CDR3 is made up of 15 amino acids. Germline CDR1 MGHDK, CDR2 SYGVNS. Trimming left V 6 bases short and J 1 base short, with 16 bases between. The CDR3 loop reads CASRQTGILSYEQYF. The CDR3 nucleotides are TGTGCCAGCAGGCAAACAGGGATCCTATCCTACGAGCAGTACTTC.

This clone has only a few counts. The genes are TRBV7-3 and TRBJ1-2, with TRBD1 matching over 8 bases. Germline CDR1 is SGHTA and CDR2 is FQGTGA. The J segment lost 4 bases and the V segment lost 2 bases, leaving 6 bases of the junction unmatched. The CDR3 spans 15 residues. CDR3 sequence reads: CASSLDRGQLYGYTF. The DNA for the CDR3 is TGTGCCAGCAGCTTAGACAGGGGCCAGCTCTATGGCTACACCTTC.

This clone has just a few counts. The J gene is TRBJ1-5, the V gene TRBV10-1; 8 bases fit TRBD1. Germline V CDR1 and CDR2: WNHNN, SYGVQD (reference sequence). The CDR3 is 15 residues long. J was trimmed by 1 base and V by 2 bases; bases with no gene match: 1. CDR3 loop: CASSEAGGSNQPQHF. The CDR3 DNA is TGCGCCAGCAGTGAGGCAGGGGGCAGCAATCAGCCCCAGCATTTT.

The V gene is TRBV21-1, the J gene TRBJ2-4. TRBV21-1 is assigned pseudogene status. This CDR3 has 16 residues. In DNA, the CDR3 is TGTGCCAGCAGCGCGAAGGGTTTAAGGGCCAAAAACATTCAGTACTTC. Protein product: CASSAKGLRAKNIQYF.

V gene TRBV9 combines with J gene TRBJ1-3; weak D call: TRBD1 (6 bases). Germline V gives CDR1 SGDLS, CDR2 YYNGEE. The ends were cut back, 2 bases at V and 4 bases at J, with 10 bases in the middle. CDR3 length: 14 amino acids. The DNA of the CDR3 is TGTGCCAGCAGCGTCGGGGGGACAGGAAACACCATATATTTT. It codes for CASSVGGTGNTIYF.

J is TRBJ2-7 and V is TRBV19, with D unresolved. Germline assignment: CDR1 LNHDA and CDR2 SQIVND (reference sequence). Trimming took 1 base from V and 2 from J, leaving 9 bases between them. The CDR3 is made up of 14 amino acids. CDR3: CASSIGWPTYEQYF. The CDR3 DNA follows: TGTGCCAGTAGTATAGGTTGGCCGACCTACGAGCAGTACTTC. The variable domain in full, completed from reference TRBV19 and TRBJ2-7, reads DGGITQSPKYLFRKEGQNVTLSCEQNLNHDAMYWYRQDPGQGLRLIYYSQIVNDFQKGDIAEGYSVSREKKESFPLTVTSAQKNPTAFYLCASSIGWPTYEQYFGPGTRLTVT.

This clone was detected a few times. V usage is TRBV4-1 and J usage is TRBJ1-4, with 7 bases identical to TRBD1. The CDR3 runs 17 residues. Germline loops: CDR1 MGHRA, CDR2 YSYEKL. Losses at the gene ends were 0 bases for V and 5 bases for J; bases not matched to a gene: 9. The CDR3 DNA reads TGCGCCAGCAGCCAAGATTTGTACAGGGGCCCCAATGAAAAACTGTTTTTT. It is translated as CASSQDLYRGPNEKLFF.

V is TRBV10-3 and J is TRBJ1-5; TRBD1 agrees at 9 bases. The CDR3 totals 16 residues. The V gene's germline CDR1 is ENHRY and CDR2 SYGVKD. The junction had 11 bases not matched to a gene; V was cut back by 4 bases and J by 7 bases. CDR3 nucleotides: TGTGCCATCAGTGCCGTCGGGACAGGGCAGGGACAGCCCCAGCATTTT. It yields the protein CAISAVGTGQGQPQHF.

V is TRBV5-4 and J is TRBJ1-1; TRBD1 agrees at 7 bases. The CDR3 length is 14 residues. Germline CDR1 is SGHNT and CDR2 is YYREEE (reference sequence). Unmatched junction bases numbered 5, after V lost 5 bases and J lost 1 base. DNA of the CDR3: TGTGCCAGCAGGTCCGGGACAGCGAACACTGAAGCTTTCTTT. The encoded protein is CASRSGTANTEAFF.

This clone was detected only a few times. V and J are TRBV4-1 and TRBJ1-5; D gene unclear. V shed 2 bases and J shed 3 bases, with 8 bases lying between them. CDR3 length equals 14 residues. In germline, CDR1 is MGHRA, CDR2 YSYEKL. The CDR3 DNA sequence: TGCGCCAGCAGCCAAAGGTCCCTCAATCAGCCCCAGCATTTT. This codes for CASSQRSLNQPQHF.

This rearrangement joins TRBV19 to TRBJ1-2; D is uncertain. The CDR3 is 14 residues long. Germline CDR1 and CDR2: LNHDA and SQIVND (reference sequence). Trimming took 2 bases from V and 1 from J, leaving 8 bases between them. CDR3 amino acids: CASSIPGFNYGYTF. DNA for the CDR3: TGTGCCAGTAGTATACCGGGATTTAACTATGGCTACACCTTC.

The chain recombines TRBV19 with TRBJ2-7, with a possible D match to TRBD2 (6 bases). The length of the CDR3 is 19 residues. V lost 8 bases, J lost 4 bases, and 33 bases lay in between. Germline CDR1 LNHDA, CDR2 SQIVND (reference sequence). The CDR3 loop reads CASYGEPNRGRRGTYEQYF. In DNA, the CDR3 is TGTGCCAGTTACGGTGAACCAAATAGGGGACGTCGGGGGACTTACGAGCAGTACTTC.

This clone was observed a single time. The chain links TRBV5-1 to TRBJ2-1; 12 nucleotides align to TRBD2. The CDR3 extends over 16 amino acids. The J segment lost 15 bases and the V segment lost 0 bases, leaving 13 bases of the junction unmatched. Germline V gene lookup returns CDR1 SGHRS and CDR2 YFSETQ. CDR3 DNA sequence: TGCGCCAGCAGCTTGGGTTTGGCTAGCGGGGGGGCCTACCTGTTCTTC. Residues: CASSLGLASGGAYLFF. Based on the CDR3 plus reference TRBV5-1 and TRBJ2-1, the full variable domain is KAGVTQTPRYLIKTRGQQVTLSCSPISGHRSVSWYQQTPGQGLQFLFEYFSETQRNKGNFPGRFSGRQFSNSRSEMNVSTLELGDSALYLCASSLGLASGGAYLFFGPGTRLTVL.

This clone was observed a handful of times. This chain links TRBV2 with TRBJ1-2; D is uncertain. The CDR3 consists of 12 residues. The V gene lost 1 base and the J gene lost 5 bases, with 5 bases spanning the gap. Germline-derived CDR1 and CDR2 are SNHLY and FYNNEI. The CDR3 DNA sequence: TGTGCCAGCAGTGAAGGGGGATATGGCTACACCTTC. It specifies CASSEGGYGYTF.

This clone appeared a few times. The chain joins TRBV25-1 to TRBJ2-1, with 8 bases fitting TRBD2. The germline CDR1 and CDR2 sequences are MGHDK and SYGVNS. The CDR3 has 16 residues. The ends lost 4 bases at V and 0 bases at J; junction bases unmatched: 5. CDR3 region: CASSGRGTSSYNEQFF. In nucleotides, the CDR3 is TGTGCCAGCAGTGGCAGAGGGACTAGCTCCTACAATGAGCAGTTCTTC. The variable domain in full, completed from reference TRBV25-1 and TRBJ2-1, reads EADIYQTPRYLVIGTGKKITLECSQTMGHDKMYWYQQDPGMELHLIHYSYGVNSTEKGDLSSESTVSRIRTEHFPLTLESARPSHTSQYLCASSGRGTSSYNEQFFGPGTRLTVL.

This chain uses TRBV28 with TRBJ1-1; D gene unclear. V was shortened by 8 bases and J by 0 bases, with 16 bases between the two germline ends. CDR3 length: 15 amino acids. The germline V gene encodes CDR1 MDHEN and CDR2 SYDVKM. For the CDR3, the DNA is TGTGCCAGCTCAGGACCTATGAGGATGAACACTGAAGCTTTCTTT. It specifies CASSGPMRMNTEAFF. Using reference TRBV28 and TRBJ1-1 for the parts outside the CDR3, the full variable domain is DVKVTQSSRYLVKRTGEKVFLECVQDMDHENMFWYRQDPGLGLRLIYFSYDVKMKEKGDIPEGYSVSREKKERFSLILESASTNQTSMYLCASSGPMRMNTEAFFGQGTRLTVV.

This clone was seen more than once but under ten times. The V gene is TRBV29-1, the J gene TRBJ1-2; D unresolved. The CDR3 loop spans 13 amino acids. V was pared by 7 bases and J by 6 bases, with 18 bases between. Per germline, CDR1 SQVTM and CDR2 ANQGSEA. The DNA of the CDR3 is TGCAGCGGCGAAAACCCCGGGTCGAATGGCTACACCTTC. It yields the protein CSGENPGSNGYTF.

This clone has more than one count but fewer than ten. This chain links TRBV11-2 with TRBJ2-5; D is uncertain. V was trimmed by 4 bases and J by 0 bases, leaving 3 bases between them. Germline V gene data show CDR1 as SGHAT and CDR2 as FQNNGV. The CDR3 is 12 amino acids. This CDR3 is CASSSYQETQYF. Here the CDR3 DNA reads TGTGCCAGCAGCTCGTACCAAGAGACCCAGTACTTC. Looking up the rest from reference TRBV11-2 and TRBJ2-5 gives the full variable domain: EAGVAQSPRYKIIEKRQSVAFWCNPISGHATLYWYQQILGQGPKLLIQFQNNGVVDDSQLPKDRFSAERLKGVDSTLKIQPAKLEDSAVYLCASSSYQETQYFGPGTRLLVL.

V gene TRBV11-3 combines with J gene TRBJ1-2, with TRBD1 identical over 7 bases. This CDR3 contains 14 residues. The V gene end was trimmed by 10 bases and the J gene end by 3 bases; junction bases not matched to a gene: 11. CDR1 and CDR2 from the germline V gene are SGHNT and YENEEA. DNA of the CDR3: TGTGCCATCAACGAGGTAGGGACAGACTATGGCTACACCTTC. It specifies CAINEVGTDYGYTF.

In this sample, this clone turned up a few times. V and J are TRBV7-2 and TRBJ1-5; D gene unclear. Trimming pared 5 bases from V and 0 bases from J, leaving 8 bases between. CDR1 and CDR2 from the germline V gene are SGHTA and FQGNSA. The CDR3 has 14 amino acids. CDR3 region: CASSTYYSNQPQHF. CDR3 in DNA: TGTGCCAGCAGCACTTACTATAGCAATCAGCCCCAGCATTTT.

This clone occurred a few times. This sequence joins TRBV19 and TRBJ2-7; 9 bases fit TRBD1. Losses at the gene ends were 5 bases for V and 7 bases for J; bases not matched to a gene: 6. This CDR3 is 13 amino acids long. Germline values: CDR1 LNHDA, CDR2 SQIVND (reference sequence). In nucleotides, the CDR3 is TGTGCCAGTAGTGGGGACAGGGCTGGTGAGCAGTACTTC. Amino acid sequence: CASSGDRAGEQYF.

The chain joins TRBV5-1 to TRBJ2-1; 9 bases line up with TRBD2. Germline loops: CDR1 SGHRS, CDR2 YFSETQ. With 4 bases clipped from V and 4 bases from J, the junction kept 9 bases outside the gene matches. This CDR3 has 16 residues. In DNA, the CDR3 is TGCGCCAGCAGCCCCCGACTAGCGGACCGATACAATGAGCAGTTCTTC. Residues: CASSPRLADRYNEQFF.

This clone was recorded a few times. CDR3 DNA: TGTGCCAGCAGCGTAGGGGACATGCCATACAATGAGCAGTTCTTC. This sequence encodes CASSVGDMPYNEQFF. This chain links TRBV9 with TRBJ2-1; TRBD1 might be the D (6 bases). Germline assignment: CDR1 SGDLS and CDR2 YYNGEE. Trimming shortened V by 0 bases and J by 4 bases, and 11 bases separated the two germline ends. The length of the CDR3 is 15 residues.

V and J are TRBV7-9 and TRBJ1-2; tentatively, D is TRBD1 (6 bases). CDR1 SEHNR and CDR2 FQNEAQ come from the germline V gene (reference sequence). V lost 2 bases to trimming and J lost 7 bases, with 17 bases between them. The CDR3 contains 15 residues. CDR3 nucleotide sequence: TGTGCCAGCAGCTTAAAGGCGGACAGTATGGCTGGCTACACCTTC. It codes for CASSLKADSMAGYTF.

The gene calls are TRBV29-1 and TRBJ1-2; D perhaps matches TRBD1 (6 bases). V was cut by 4 bases and J by 8 bases, with 26 bases left in between. CDR1 is SQVTM and CDR2 is ANQGSEA in the germline V gene. This CDR3 has 16 amino acids. This CDR3 is CSVGHIRDTSTGGYTF. The CDR3 bases are TGCAGCGTTGGACACATCCGGGACACTTCCACCGGGGGCTACACCTTC.

The chain carries TRBV10-3 and TRBJ2-7, with 9 nucleotides matching TRBD1. CDR1 is ENHRY, CDR2 SYGVKD, per germline. Trimming cost V 6 bases and J 2 bases; bases outside gene matches: 5. CDR3 length: 14 residues. This CDR3 reads CAIRGTGTTYEQYF. The CDR3 DNA reads TGTGCCATCAGGGGGACAGGGACAACCTACGAGCAGTACTTC.

This clone was seen a few times. V is TRBV3-1 (or the pseudogene TRBV3-2) and J is TRBJ2-3; D gene unclear. V lost 1 base to trimming and J lost 5 bases, with 1 base between them. The CDR3 runs to 11 residues. CDR1 LGHDT and CDR2 YNNKEL come from the germline V gene (reference sequence). This CDR3 is CASSQVDTQYF. CDR3 nucleotide sequence: TGTGCCAGCAGCCAAGTAGATACGCAGTATTTT.

The V and J genes are TRBV27 and TRBJ2-3; D unresolved. Germline V gene data show CDR1 as MNHEY and CDR2 as SMNVEV (reference sequence). V lost 3 bases and J lost 4, with 14 bases in between. The CDR3 is made up of 15 amino acids. CDR3 region: CASSFGERVPDTQYF. The CDR3 bases are TGTGCCAGCAGTTTTGGGGAAAGGGTTCCAGATACGCAGTATTTT.